Listed here are 8 T cell receptor beta chains from one sample, sequenced in a study of cytomegalovirus exposure and HLA in healthy donors. Vbeta (60) and Jbeta (13) primers were used in the PCR. Assay used: immunoSEQ multiplex PCR; TCRdb lists only in-frame clones, some missing. The data hold some 120,000 clones, with roughly a sixth observed a single time. Material for sequencing was PBMCs. Receptors were obtained from a female donor in good health and CMV-seropositive.

This clone appeared a few times. V usage is TRBV7-2 and J usage is TRBJ2-3; D gene ambiguous. The CDR3 covers 14 residues. V dropped 4 bases and J dropped 2 bases, with 10 bases sitting between them. The germline gives CDR1 SGHTA, CDR2 FQGNSA. The CDR3 here is CASSSGLNTDTQYF. The CDR3 DNA reads as TGTGCCAGCAGCTCAGGCCTGAACACAGATACGCAGTATTTT.

This chain joins TRBV4-1 and TRBJ2-7; the match to TRBD1 covers 8 bases. The CDR3 has 15 amino acids. With V trimmed by 5 bases and J by 4 bases, 10 bases remained unmatched. Looked up from germline, CDR1 is MGHRA and CDR2 is YSYEKL. CDR3 sequence: CASSAGQGILYEQYF. As DNA, the CDR3 is TGCGCCAGCAGCGCCGGACAGGGTATCTTATACGAGCAGTACTTC.

CDR3 in amino acids: CASSVEKGVEQFF. The CDR3 DNA reads as TGTGCCAGCAGCGTAGAGAAAGGGGTCGAGCAGTTCTTC. The chain joins TRBV9 to TRBJ2-1; a weak D match, TRBD1 (5 bases). Looked up from germline, CDR1 is SGDLS and CDR2 is YYNGEE. Trimming cost V 0 bases and J 10 bases, with 11 bases left between them. The CDR3 is 13 residues long.

This clone was observed a few times. The gene calls are TRBV30 and TRBJ2-7, with 8 bases fitting TRBD1. The trim removed 4 bases at V and 5 bases at J, leaving 13 bases unmatched. Germline CDR1 is GTSNPN and CDR2 is SVGIG (reference sequence). The CDR3 covers 15 residues. CDR3 region: CAWKGFVGQGNEQYF. The CDR3 bases are TGTGCCTGGAAAGGTTTCGTAGGACAGGGAAACGAGCAGTACTTC.

This clone was counted between two and nine times. The chain uses TRBV18 and TRBJ1-2; D call uncertain. The CDR3 sequence is 15 residues long. V was shortened by 0 bases and J by 7 bases, with 15 bases between the two germline ends. CDR1 and CDR2 from the germline V gene are KGHSH and LQKENI. The CDR3 sequence is CASSPPSPTRGGYTF. The CDR3 bases are TGTGCCAGCTCACCACCGTCGCCTACTCGTGGTGGCTACACCTTC.

V gene TRBV4-3 combines with J gene TRBJ2-7, with 9 bases matching TRBD2. The trim removed 2 bases at V and 0 bases at J, leaving 20 bases unmatched. The CDR3 length is 21 residues. Germline V lookup: CDR1 LGHNA, CDR2 YSLEER. CDR3 residues: CASSQLFWSGGTHRSSYEQYF. CDR3 sequence (DNA): TGCGCCAGCAGCCAATTATTCTGGAGCGGGGGGACCCACCGGAGCTCCTACGAGCAGTACTTC.

This clone has a handful of counts. The chain uses TRBV2 and TRBJ1-1, with 10 bases that match TRBD1. Germline CDR1 is SNHLY and CDR2 is FYNNEI. CDR3 length: 15 amino acids. V trimming: 6 bases; J trimming: 0 bases; junction bases outside the gene matches: 4. CDR3 amino acids: CASSGQGVVNTEAFF. CDR3 sequence (DNA): TGTGCCAGCAGCGGACAGGGGGTCGTGAACACTGAAGCTTTCTTT.

V and J are TRBV7-2 and TRBJ2-1; D may be TRBD1 (6 bases). This CDR3 comprises 15 residues. Per germline, CDR1 SGHTA and CDR2 FQGNSA. V lost 5 bases and J 8 bases, leaving 19 bases between the germline ends. CDR3 in amino acids: CASSRQVFGMDEQFF. The DNA for the CDR3 is TGTGCCAGCAGCAGACAGGTATTTGGGATGGATGAGCAGTTCTTC. Filled out from reference TRBV7-2 and TRBJ2-1, the complete variable domain reads GAGVSQSPSNKVTEKGKDVELRCDPISGHTALYWYRQSLGQGLEFLIYFQGNSAPDKSGLPSDRFSAERTGGSVSTLTIQRTQQEDSAVYLCASSRQVFGMDEQFFGPGTRLTVL.